This passage covers 24 T cell receptor beta chains from one sample sequenced in a study of shared clonotypes between healthy human individuals. Measured with immunoSEQ multiplex PCR; TCRdb has only the in-frame clones, and not every one. The repertoire holds 1 million to 1.3 million clones, with approximately 78% as singletons. The sequencing input was memory CD4+ T cells from PBMCs. Indicated subset: CD45RA-negative fraction. These receptors were obtained from a man in his late teens or twenties in good health. Some clones in this sample may be carry-over from other donors' samples.

Points on this clone: The same CDR3 also results from other DNA sequences found in this sample. The CDR3 coding sequence is TGCGCCAGCAGCTTGTTGGCAGACCAAGAGACCCAGTACTTC. As protein: CASSLLADQETQYF. The chain combines TRBV5-1 with TRBJ2-5; the D is unclear. Germline V CDR1 and CDR2: SGHRS, YFSETQ. Trimming pared 1 base from V and 0 bases from J, leaving 7 bases between. The CDR3 contains 14 residues.

This rearrangement joins TRBV5-1 to TRBJ2-5; 12 bases fit TRBD2. Losses at the gene ends were 7 bases for V and 4 bases for J; bases not matched to a gene: 17. The CDR3 length is 18 residues. The V gene's germline CDR1 is SGHRS and CDR2 YFSETQ. The CDR3 DNA sequence: TGCGCCAGCGTTCCGGGCCTAGCGGGAGGGCCGTTCGTAGAGACCCAGTACTTC. Translation: CASVPGLAGGPFVETQYF. Combining the CDR3 with reference TRBV5-1 and TRBJ2-5 gives the whole variable domain KAGVTQTPRYLIKTRGQQVTLSCSPISGHRSVSWYQQTPGQGLQFLFEYFSETQRNKGNFPGRFSGRQFSNSRSEMNVSTLELGDSALYLCASVPGLAGGPFVETQYFGPGTRLLVL.

This rearrangement joins TRBV15 to TRBJ1-5, with no clear D. In germline, CDR1 is LNHNV, CDR2 YYDKDF (reference sequence). V shed 0 bases and J shed 6 bases, with 12 bases lying between them. The CDR3 spans 15 residues. The CDR3 DNA reads TGTGCCACCAGCAGAGATGGCCGGGTGGGTCAGCCCCAGCATTTT. Amino acids: CATSRDGRVGQPQHF. The whole variable domain, remainder taken from reference TRBV15 and TRBJ1-5, is DAMVIQNPRYQVTQFGKPVTLSCSQTLNHNVMYWYQQKSSQAPKLLFHYYDKDFNNEADTPDNFQSRRPNTSFCFLDIRSPGLGDTAMYLCATSRDGRVGQPQHFGDGTRLSIL.

V is TRBV7-8 and J is TRBJ2-7, with TRBD2 matching over 9 bases. There are 14 residues in the CDR3. Germline V gene sequence: CDR1 SGHVS, CDR2 FQNEAQ. Trimming removed 3 bases from V and 5 bases from J; junction bases left unmatched: 5. CDR3 residues: CASSFRTSAHEQYF. DNA for the CDR3: TGTGCCAGCAGCTTCAGGACTAGCGCCCACGAGCAGTACTTC.

The chain has TRBV9 and TRBJ2-3; D unresolved. Trimming pared 2 bases from V and 1 base from J, leaving 11 bases between. From germline, CDR1 is SGDLS and CDR2 YYNGEE. The CDR3 contains 15 residues. CDR3 protein: CASSVTPGRTDTQYF. The CDR3 nucleotides are TGTGCCAGCAGCGTGACACCAGGCCGCACAGATACGCAGTATTTT.

This chain uses TRBV6-1 with TRBJ2-4; D possibly corresponds to TRBD1 (6 bases). V lost 6 bases, J lost 6 bases, and 12 bases lay in between. The CDR3 spans 13 residues. Germline V CDR1 and CDR2: MNHNS, SASEGT. The CDR3 loop is CASRFRGSNIQYF. The CDR3 DNA reads TGTGCCAGCAGGTTCAGGGGTTCAAACATTCAGTACTTC.

The chain has TRBV9 and TRBJ2-5; D ambiguous. Trimming removed 0 bases from V and 3 bases from J, with 12 bases in between. The CDR3 covers 15 residues. Germline-derived CDR1 and CDR2 are SGDLS and YYNGEE. The DNA for the CDR3 is TGTGCCAGCAGCGTAGCCGGCCGCCAAGAAGAGACCCAGTACTTC. Amino acid sequence: CASSVAGRQEETQYF. The full variable domain, completed using reference TRBV9 and TRBJ2-5, is DSGVTQTPKHLITATGQRVTLRCSPRSGDLSVYWYQQSLDQGLQFLIQYYNGEERAKGNILERFSAQQFPDLHSELNLSSLELGDSALYFCASSVAGRQEETQYFGPGTRLLVL.

V and J are TRBV13 and TRBJ2-7; TRBD2 agrees at 11 bases. The CDR3 extends over 18 amino acids. With 1 base clipped from V and 5 bases from J, the junction kept 13 bases outside the gene matches. Germline loops: CDR1 PRHDT, CDR2 FYEKMQ (reference sequence). The CDR3 DNA sequence: TGTGCCAGCAGCTTAGCCACCCGATTAGCGGGAGGGCCACACGAGCAGTACTTC. Encoded protein: CASSLATRLAGGPHEQYF.

The CDR3 DNA sequence: TGTGCCAGCAGTATCACCACAGATACGCAGTATTTT. This encodes CASSITTDTQYF. The rearrangement uses TRBV28 and TRBJ2-3; D uncertain. The CDR3 runs 12 residues. Germline loops: CDR1 MDHEN, CDR2 SYDVKM. V was trimmed by 5 bases and J by 2 bases, leaving 5 bases between them.

The rearrangement uses TRBV10-3 and TRBJ2-2, with D perhaps matching TRBD1 (6 bases). Trimming shortened V by 3 bases and J by 2 bases, and 13 bases separated the two germline ends. This CDR3 is 16 amino acids long. Germline loops: CDR1 ENHRY, CDR2 SYGVKD. The CDR3 DNA sequence: TGTGCCATCAGTGATGGGACAAACCTTAACACCGGGGAGCTGTTTTTT. Its protein product is CAISDGTNLNTGELFF.

The chain is built from TRBV7-9 and TRBJ2-2; 11 bases map to TRBD2. The CDR3 runs to 17 residues. Trimming took 5 bases from V and 5 from J; bases not matched to a gene: 10. CDR1 and CDR2 (germline): SEHNR, FQNEAQ (reference sequence). This chain's CDR3 is CASSPSPGLAATGELFF. CDR3 sequence (DNA): TGTGCCAGCAGCCCGTCCCCGGGACTAGCGGCGACCGGGGAGCTGTTTTTT.

Note on this clone: With a much larger clone just one base away, this may be a read error. Distinct nucleotide sequences in the sample also encode this CDR3. The gene calls are TRBV7-3 and TRBJ2-2; 12 bases match TRBD2. The trim removed 5 bases at V and 4 bases at J, leaving 2 bases unmatched. The CDR3 sequence is 15 residues long. Looked up from germline, CDR1 is SGHTA and CDR2 is FQGTGA. The CDR3 reads CASSPGLAGTGELFF. DNA of the CDR3: TGTGCCAGCAGCCCGGGACTAGCGGGCACCGGGGAGCTGTTTTTT.

The chain has TRBV7-2 and TRBJ1-3; D may be TRBD1 (5 bases). The V and J ends lost 1 base and 0 bases respectively, with 16 bases between them. This CDR3 is built from 18 residues. The V gene's germline CDR1 is SGHTA and CDR2 FQGNSA. The CDR3 nucleotides are TGTGCCAGCAGCTTAGGGGGACGACAGTGGGGCTCTGGAAACACCATATATTTT. Translation: CASSLGGRQWGSGNTIYF.

In this sample, this clone turned up once. The chain combines TRBV29-1 with TRBJ1-4; D unclear. The CDR3 covers 12 residues. The germline V gene encodes CDR1 SQVTM and CDR2 ANQGSEA. The V end was cut by 4 bases, the J end by 8 bases, with 11 bases between. The CDR3 DNA is TGCAGCGTTGGAGTCGCGGGCGAAAAACTGTTTTTT. It translates to CSVGVAGEKLFF.

V usage is TRBV6-5 and J usage is TRBJ2-6; no firm D call. Germline lookup yields CDR1 MNHEY and CDR2 SVGAGI. V was cut by 4 bases and J by 0 bases, with 1 base left in between. CDR3 length: 13 residues. The CDR3 nucleotides read TGTGCCAGCAGTTCCTCTGGGGCCAACGTCCTGACTTTC. This translates into CASSSSGANVLTF.

J is TRBJ2-1 and V is TRBV2; D gene uncertain. CDR3 length equals 13 residues. Germline V gene lookup returns CDR1 SNHLY and CDR2 FYNNEI. Trimming left V 3 bases short and J 4 bases short, with 7 bases between. The CDR3 is CASSDQLYNEQFF. CDR3 nucleotides: TGTGCCAGCAGTGATCAGTTATACAATGAGCAGTTCTTC.

With respect to this clone: A far larger clone is just one base off, so this is likely a read error. The chain links TRBV29-1 to TRBJ1-4; D is unresolved. This CDR3 is 11 amino acids long. The germline gives CDR1 SQVTM, CDR2 ANQGSEA. CDR3 bases: TGCAGCGTTGATAAAGGAGAAAGACTGTTTTTT. This gives the protein CSVDKGERLFF.

This clone was seen more than once but under ten times. This chain connects TRBV25-1 to TRBJ1-5, with D unclear. Per germline, CDR1 MGHDK and CDR2 SYGVNS. The CDR3 sequence is 10 residues long. The V end was cut by 6 bases, the J end by 7 bases, with 4 bases between. DNA for the CDR3: TGTGCCAGCAGGCTACAGCCCCAGCATTTT. Amino acid sequence: CASRLQPQHF.

The J gene is TRBJ2-7, the V gene TRBV9; TRBD2 matches at 11 bases. Unmatched junction bases numbered 4, after V lost 4 bases and J lost 4 bases. This CDR3 is 14 amino acids long. Germline V gene data show CDR1 as SGDLS and CDR2 as YYNGEE. The CDR3 sequence: CASSKGLAEYEQYF. For the CDR3, the DNA is TGTGCCAGCAGCAAGGGACTAGCGGAGTACGAGCAGTACTTC.

This chain links TRBV2 with TRBJ2-7, with 11 bases matching TRBD2. The CDR3 is 14 amino acids. The germline gives CDR1 SNHLY, CDR2 FYNNEI. J gave up 7 bases and V 5 bases, and 7 bases lay outside the gene matches. CDR3 region: CASSTSGRYWEQYF. Here the CDR3 DNA reads TGTGCCAGCAGTACTAGCGGGAGATATTGGGAGCAGTACTTC.

About this clone itself: Other DNA sequences from this sample encode an identical CDR3 as well. The CDR3 nucleotides are TGTGCCAGCAGCTTAGGTCGGGCAGATACGCAGTATTTT. The encoded protein is CASSLGRADTQYF. This chain links TRBV11-2 with TRBJ2-3; no clear D gene. Germline values: CDR1 SGHAT, CDR2 FQNNGV. This CDR3 has 13 amino acids. V shed 1 base and J shed 4 bases, with 6 bases lying between them.

V gene TRBV19 combines with J gene TRBJ2-2; no definite D call. The length of the CDR3 is 15 residues. Deletions cut 4 bases from V and 8 bases from J, with 17 bases between. CDR1 LNHDA and CDR2 SQIVND come from the germline V gene (reference sequence). The CDR3 sequence: CASSRSRALRGELFF. In DNA, the CDR3 is TGTGCCAGTAGTAGGAGTAGAGCTCTTCGTGGGGAGCTGTTTTTT.

This chain uses TRBV5-1 with TRBJ2-1; weak D call: TRBD1 (6 bases). CDR1 and CDR2 from the germline V gene are SGHRS and YFSETQ. The CDR3 is made up of 17 amino acids. Trimming shortened V by 4 bases and J by 0 bases, and 17 bases separated the two germline ends. CDR3: CASSPTTQGFSYNEQFF. CDR3 nucleotide sequence: TGCGCCAGCAGCCCGACTACACAGGGATTCTCCTACAATGAGCAGTTCTTC.

In its sample, this clone was seen a few times. The chain is built from TRBV5-1 and TRBJ2-1, with TRBD2 matching over 7 bases. Germline values: CDR1 SGHRS, CDR2 YFSETQ. After removal of 0 bases from V and 7 bases from J, the junction contained 10 bases not matched to a gene. The CDR3 has 16 amino acids. CDR3: CASSLDVGGPGNEQFF. The CDR3 DNA reads as TGCGCCAGCAGCTTGGACGTGGGAGGGCCGGGAAATGAGCAGTTCTTC. Full variable domain (outside the CDR3, taken from reference TRBV5-1 and TRBJ2-1): KAGVTQTPRYLIKTRGQQVTLSCSPISGHRSVSWYQQTPGQGLQFLFEYFSETQRNKGNFPGRFSGRQFSNSRSEMNVSTLELGDSALYLCASSLDVGGPGNEQFFGPGTRLTVL.